One and the same sample provided the 25 T cell receptor beta chains below, sequenced in a study of blood T cell repertoires in COVID-19. Clones were sequenced by immunoSEQ multiplex PCR, and TCRdb holds only the in-frame ones, with some missing. This table has about 400,000 clones, roughly 87% appearing once. Sequenced: PBMCs or T cells enriched from blood (not recorded which). These receptors came from a young woman who had recovered from COVID-19.

The rearrangement joins TRBV15 to TRBJ1-1, with D unresolved. Germline V gene lookup returns CDR1 LNHNV and CDR2 YYDKDF (reference sequence). Trimming pared 1 base from V and 0 bases from J, leaving 6 bases between. The CDR3 runs to 14 residues. DNA for the CDR3: TGTGCCACCAGCAGAGTAAGCTTGAACACTGAAGCTTTCTTT. Translating it yields CATSRVSLNTEAFF.

V usage is TRBV2 and J usage is TRBJ1-5; TRBD1 is a possible D gene (6 bases). Trimming removed 8 bases at V and 0 bases at J, with 14 bases between. CDR1 is SNHLY and CDR2 is FYNNEI in the germline V gene. CDR3 length equals 15 residues. The CDR3 DNA sequence: TGTGCCAGCGCCGCCGAAGGGGGTAGCAATCAGCCCCAGCATTTT. It is translated as CASAAEGGSNQPQHF.

The V call is TRBV28, the J call TRBJ2-7; 9 nucleotides match TRBD1. The CDR3 has 14 residues. Losses at the gene ends were 6 bases for V and 4 bases for J; bases not matched to a gene: 7. CDR1 is MDHEN and CDR2 is SYDVKM in the germline V gene. CDR3 protein: CASRDRGYSYEQYF. CDR3 nucleotide sequence: TGTGCCAGCAGGGACAGGGGTTACAGTTACGAGCAGTACTTC.

The chain joins TRBV7-9 to TRBJ1-1; unclear D gene. The CDR3 spans 14 residues. The ends were cut back, 0 bases at V and 0 bases at J, with 5 bases in the middle. Germline assignment: CDR1 SEHNR and CDR2 FQNEAQ (reference sequence). The CDR3 region is CASSLARLNTEAFF. The CDR3 DNA is TGTGCCAGCAGCTTAGCGCGTCTGAACACTGAAGCTTTCTTT.

V is TRBV5-1 and J is TRBJ2-3; the match to TRBD1 covers 10 bases. V was pared by 4 bases and J by 2 bases, with 7 bases of the junction left unmatched. Germline lookup yields CDR1 SGHRS and CDR2 YFSETQ. The CDR3 runs to 16 residues. In DNA form, the CDR3 reads TGCGCCAGCAGCCAGGGACAGGGGCGAGCCACAGATACGCAGTATTTT. Amino acids: CASSQGQGRATDTQYF.

The chain employs TRBV7-9 and TRBJ2-7; D might be TRBD1 (5 bases). In germline, CDR1 is SEHNR, CDR2 FQNEAQ (reference sequence). The CDR3 sequence is 17 residues long. V lost 1 base to trimming and J lost 3 bases, with 19 bases between them. The CDR3 DNA follows: TGTGCCAGCAGCTTAGTTGGAGAAGCAAGGGGAAGCTACGAGCAGTACTTC. Translation: CASSLVGEARGSYEQYF. Filled out from reference TRBV7-9 and TRBJ2-7, the complete variable domain reads DTGVSQNPRHKITKRGQNVTFRCDPISEHNRLYWYRQTLGQGPEFLTYFQNEAQLEKSRLLSDRFSAERPKGSFSTLEIQRTEQGDSAMYLCASSLVGEARGSYEQYFGPGTRLTVT.

This sequence joins TRBV2 and TRBJ1-5; TRBD1 matches 7 bases. The germline V gene encodes CDR1 SNHLY and CDR2 FYNNEI. V shed 7 bases and J 2 bases; nucleotides not matched to a gene: 8. The CDR3 has 15 residues. CDR3 nucleotide sequence: TGTGCCAGCACTGTAGAAGGGGGCGGCAATCAGCCCCAGCATTTT. The encoded protein is CASTVEGGGNQPQHF.

This clone was observed a single time. This chain joins TRBV7-3 and TRBJ1-6, with TRBD1 as a possible D gene (5 bases). CDR1 and CDR2 (germline): SGHTA, FQGTGA. The V end was cut by 5 bases, the J end by 7 bases, with 15 bases between. The length of the CDR3 is 15 residues. The CDR3 reads CASSPAGGVNSPLHF. Here the CDR3 DNA reads TGTGCCAGCAGCCCCGCGGGGGGGGTCAATTCACCCCTCCACTTT.

The chain has TRBV28 and TRBJ1-4; tentative D call: TRBD1 (5 bases). V was trimmed by 4 bases and J by 7 bases, leaving 16 bases between them. Germline V gene lookup returns CDR1 MDHEN and CDR2 SYDVKM. The CDR3 contains 15 residues. The CDR3 DNA reads TGTGCCAGCAGTTCCTTCCGGGGGGTTGGTGAAAAACTGTTTTTT. Amino acids: CASSSFRGVGEKLFF.

The rearrangement joins TRBV15 to TRBJ2-7; 7 nucleotides match TRBD1. Germline CDR1 and CDR2: LNHNV and YYDKDF (reference sequence). V shed 4 bases, J shed 1 base, and the junction held 1 base outside the gene matches. CDR3 length equals 13 residues. The CDR3 DNA follows: TGTGCCACCAGCAAGGGACAGTCCTACGAGCAGTACTTC. Its protein product is CATSKGQSYEQYF.

The chain joins TRBV5-8 to TRBJ1-5; a possible D gene is TRBD1 (5 bases). Germline loops: CDR1 SGHTS, CDR2 YDEGEE. V lost 0 bases and J lost 1, with 11 bases in between. The CDR3 runs to 16 residues. The DNA of the CDR3 is TGTGCCAGCAGCTTGGAGTGGGGCTCGAGCAATCAGCCCCAGCATTTT. The encoded protein is CASSLEWGSSNQPQHF.

The chain couples TRBV13 to TRBJ2-4; possible D gene TRBD2, 8 bases. With 5 bases removed from V and 0 bases from J, the gap between germline ends came to 35 bases. The CDR3 consists of 23 residues. Per the germline V gene, CDR1 is PRHDT and CDR2 is FYEKMQ (reference sequence). In DNA form, the CDR3 reads TGTGCCAGCAGCCCTCCTATATTAGGGGGCGGGCGGGGGGCCCCTCTAGCCAAAAACATTCAGTACTTC. It specifies CASSPPILGGGRGAPLAKNIQYF.

CDR3 DNA: TGCGCCAGCACGGGACTAGCTGGGGAGACCCAGTACTTC. Encoded protein: CASTGLAGETQYF. The chain recombines TRBV5-1 with TRBJ2-5, with 9 bases that match TRBD2. Germline CDR1 SGHRS, CDR2 YFSETQ. V gave up 6 bases and J gave up 5 bases; unmatched junction bases: 5. The CDR3 sequence is 13 residues long.

CDR3 amino acids: CASSSGTSGAPSTDTQYF. CDR3 in DNA: TGCGCCAGCAGCTCCGGGACTAGCGGAGCTCCTAGCACAGATACGCAGTATTTT. The chain is built from TRBV5-1 and TRBJ2-3; TRBD2 matches 11 bases. The germline gives CDR1 SGHRS, CDR2 YFSETQ. The CDR3 loop spans 18 amino acids. J gave up 0 bases and V 3 bases, and 9 bases lay outside the gene matches.

The chain couples TRBV5-1 to TRBJ2-3, with 13 positions matching TRBD2. V shed 4 bases and J 2 bases; nucleotides not matched to a gene: 4. The CDR3 has 16 residues. Germline loops: CDR1 SGHRS, CDR2 YFSETQ. The CDR3 DNA is TGCGCCAGCAGCACAGGACTAGCGGGGGCCACAGATACGCAGTATTTT. Its translation is CASSTGLAGATDTQYF.

The chain combines TRBV21-1 with TRBJ2-5; the table's D call TRBD1 went unverified against the DNA. TRBV21-1 constitutes a pseudogene. The CDR3 contains 17 residues. The CDR3 region has the DNA TGTGCCAGCATCAGACCTCCCCGGACAGCTCTCCAAGAGACCCAGTACTTC. Its protein is CASIRPPRTALQETQYF.

The V call is TRBV6-1, the J call TRBJ1-3, with no clear D. V shed 2 bases and J shed 0 bases, with 8 bases lying between them. Germline lookup yields CDR1 MNHNS and CDR2 SASEGT. This CDR3 region has 15 residues. The CDR3 region has the DNA TGTGCCAGCAGTGAAAGTGGAGACTCTGGAAACACCATATATTTT. Translated: CASSESGDSGNTIYF.

The rearrangement joins TRBV6-5 to TRBJ1-5; D is possibly TRBD1 (6 bases). This CDR3 is built from 14 residues. The germline V gene encodes CDR1 MNHEY and CDR2 SVGAGI. V was shortened by 6 bases and J by 1 base, with 10 bases between the two germline ends. CDR3 protein: CASRTDRSNQPQHF. The CDR3 region has the DNA TGTGCCAGCAGAACGGACAGAAGCAATCAGCCCCAGCATTTT.

The chain employs TRBV20-1 and TRBJ2-1; TRBD2 agrees at 8 bases. The V gene end was trimmed by 3 bases and the J gene end by 2 bases; junction bases not matched to a gene: 6. This CDR3 region has 15 residues. In germline, CDR1 is DFQATT, CDR2 SNEGSKA (reference sequence). The CDR3 coding sequence is TGCAGTGCTAGTTTTCGCGGGAGGCCCTACAATGAGCAGTTCTTC. Translated, it gives CSASFRGRPYNEQFF.

This clone was observed once. The rearrangement links TRBV10-3 to TRBJ1-1; 7 nucleotides agree with TRBD1. The length of the CDR3 is 16 residues. Germline V gene sequence: CDR1 ENHRY, CDR2 SYGVKD. Unmatched junction bases numbered 6, after V lost 2 bases and J lost 0 bases. In nucleotides, the CDR3 is TGTGCCATCAGTGAGGCGACAGGGATTATGAACACTGAAGCTTTCTTT. Protein: CAISEATGIMNTEAFF.

The V gene is TRBV3-1 (or the pseudogene TRBV3-2), the J gene TRBJ2-5, with a weak D call TRBD2 (5 bases). Germline loops: CDR1 LGHDT, CDR2 YNNKEL (reference sequence). The length of the CDR3 is 15 residues. The V gene lost 4 bases and the J gene lost 1 base, with 13 bases spanning the gap. The CDR3 DNA reads TGTGCCAGCAGCCGGCCCTCGGACTTCCAAGAGACCCAGTACTTC. The encoded protein is CASSRPSDFQETQYF.

The chain joins TRBV5-6 to TRBJ2-7, with 11 nucleotides matching TRBD2. The CDR3 length is 14 residues. Germline CDR1 and CDR2: SGHDT and YYEEEE. J was trimmed by 4 bases and V by 2 bases; bases with no gene match: 2. CDR3 sequence: CASSFGTSGYEQYF. The CDR3 DNA follows: TGTGCCAGCAGCTTCGGGACTAGCGGATACGAGCAGTACTTC.

The chain employs TRBV19 and TRBJ2-1, with TRBD2 matching 9 bases. J lost 0 bases, V lost 2 bases, and 11 bases had no gene match. The CDR3 is 19 amino acids. Germline CDR1 and CDR2: LNHDA and SQIVND (reference sequence). Written as DNA, the CDR3 is TGTGCCAGTAGTATAATTGTTAGTGAGCGGGGGGACTCCTACAATGAGCAGTTCTTC. Its translation is CASSIIVSERGDSYNEQFF.

The chain couples TRBV7-9 to TRBJ1-2; a possible D gene is TRBD1 (6 bases). The germline V and J ends were trimmed by 2 bases and 7 bases, with 14 bases remaining between them. The CDR3 totals 14 residues. The germline gives CDR1 SEHNR, CDR2 FQNEAQ (reference sequence). The CDR3 region has the DNA TGTGCCAGCAGCTTACCGTCAGGGGAGGGTGGCTACACCTTC. Residues: CASSLPSGEGGYTF.

This chain uses TRBV7-8 with TRBJ1-5; no clear D. This CDR3 has 13 residues. Germline loops: CDR1 SGHVS, CDR2 FQNEAQ. Trimming left V 5 bases short and J 5 bases short, with 10 bases between. CDR3 in amino acids: CASSRRAYQPQHF. CDR3 DNA sequence: TGTGCCAGCAGCCGGAGAGCGTATCAGCCCCAGCATTTT.